One and the same sample provided the 21 T cell receptor beta chains below, sequenced in a study of CD8+CD57+ T cells in acquired aplastic anemia. Genomic DNA served as template for TCR beta VDJ and CDR3 profiling. TCRdb reprocessed the reads with MiXCR, giving one entry per CDR3 protein. The sample has about 42,000 distinct CDR3 sequences; approximately 71% are singletons. Specimen: sorted CD4+, CD8+, or CD8+CD57+ T cells (not recorded which) from PBMCs. These receptors all come from a human donor in good health, serving as a control.

The CDR3 nucleotides are TGTGCCAGCAGCTTGCTGGAAGGGGCATACTATGGCTACACCTTC. This encodes CASSLLEGAYYGYTF. The genes are TRBV7-6 and TRBJ1-2; the D gene is possibly TRBD1 (5 bases). This CDR3 is 15 amino acids long. Germline CDR1 reads SGHVS; CDR2 reads FNYEAQ. The ends were cut back, 3 bases at V and 3 bases at J, with 14 bases in the middle.

The V and J genes are TRBV10-3 and TRBJ2-7; D gene unclear. Between the trimmed V and J ends, which lost 2 bases and 10 bases, there was a span of 12 bases. CDR1 and CDR2 (germline): ENHRY, SYGVKD. This CDR3 is 12 amino acids long. The DNA of the CDR3 is TGTGCCATCAGTGAGCTTTCCGGCGGACAGTACTTC. As protein: CAISELSGGQYF.

The gene calls are TRBV10-3 and TRBJ1-2; 9 bases are a match to TRBD1. Unmatched junction bases numbered 6, after V lost 6 bases and J lost 7 bases. Germline values: CDR1 ENHRY, CDR2 SYGVKD. The CDR3 loop spans 13 amino acids. CDR3 protein: CAISGDREGGYTF. DNA of the CDR3: TGTGCCATCAGCGGGGACAGGGAAGGTGGCTACACCTTC.

Many counts were recorded for this clonotype. The chain is built from TRBV6-2 or TRBV6-3 and TRBJ2-1; D gene ambiguous. CDR3 size: 11 residues. Germline V CDR1 and CDR2: MNHEY, SVGEGT. Between the trimmed V and J ends, which lost 0 bases and 7 bases, there was a span of 1 base. CDR3 sequence reads: CASSYSNEQFF. The CDR3 nucleotides are TGTGCCAGCAGTTACTCGAATGAGCAGTTCTTC.

The chain carries TRBV12-3 or TRBV12-4 and TRBJ1-2; tentatively, D is TRBD1 (5 bases). V was shortened by 6 bases and J by 7 bases, with 18 bases between the two germline ends. The CDR3 is 14 amino acids. CDR3 in amino acids: CASSSGPPGGGYTF. In DNA, the CDR3 is TGTGCCAGCAGCTCGGGACCTCCCGGGGGTGGCTACACCTTC.

The rearrangement uses TRBV2 and TRBJ1-2; D is possibly TRBD1 (5 bases). V lost 6 bases, J lost 5 bases, and 10 bases lay in between. Germline V lookup: CDR1 SNHLY, CDR2 FYNNEI. CDR3 size: 12 residues. The CDR3 nucleotides are TGTGCCAGCAGGCAAGACAGTTATGGCTACACCTTC. Amino acids: CASRQDSYGYTF.

The chain uses TRBV11-1 and TRBJ2-3, with TRBD2 identical over 10 bases. Germline lookup yields CDR1 SGHAT and CDR2 FQDESV (reference sequence). CDR3 length: 18 amino acids. V lost 5 bases to trimming and J lost 1 base; unmatched junction nucleotides: 12. Written as DNA, the CDR3 is TGTGCCAGCAGCCTCCGTACCACTACTAGCGGGGGCACAGATACGCAGTATTTT. Residues: CASSLRTTTSGGTDTQYF.

The chain links TRBV7-3 to TRBJ2-5, with a tentative D call TRBD2 (7 bases). Germline CDR1 reads SGHTA; CDR2 reads FQGTGA. The germline V and J ends were trimmed by 5 bases and 4 bases, with 23 bases remaining between them. This CDR3 spans 17 amino acids. CDR3 protein: CASSNPGGGGPGETQYF. The CDR3 DNA is TGTGCCAGCAGCAACCCAGGCGGCGGGGGCCCCGGAGAGACCCAGTACTTC. Variable domain in full (rest from reference TRBV7-3 and TRBJ2-5): GAGVSQTPSNKVTEKGKYVELRCDPISGHTALYWYRQSLGQGPEFLIYFQGTGAADDSGLPNDRFFAVRPEGSVSTLKIQRTERGDSAVYLCASSNPGGGGPGETQYFGPGTRLLVL.

This clonotype was found many times. The chain carries TRBV5-6 and TRBJ1-1; 7 nucleotides agree with TRBD1. Germline V lookup: CDR1 SGHDT, CDR2 YYEEEE. Germline trimming cut 0 bases from V and 10 bases from J; bases unmatched to any gene: 6. This CDR3 spans 13 amino acids. In nucleotides, the CDR3 is TGTGCCAGCAGCTTGGGAAACACAGGGGTAGCTTTCTTT. It codes for CASSLGNTGVAFF.

The chain links TRBV15 to TRBJ1-1; D ambiguous. The CDR3 extends over 15 amino acids. Trimming shortened V by 7 bases and J by 5 bases, and 20 bases separated the two germline ends. Germline V CDR1 and CDR2: LNHNV, YYDKDF (reference sequence). CDR3 sequence (DNA): TGTGCCACCAAAAAACAGAAAACTGCGGGGACTGAAGCTTTCTTT. Protein product: CATKKQKTAGTEAFF.

CDR3 nucleotides: TGTGCCAGCAGCGTTCCGGGGTCCTATGGCTACACCTTC. Amino acid sequence: CASSVPGSYGYTF. This sequence joins TRBV9 and TRBJ1-2; D gene unclear. The germline V and J ends were trimmed by 2 bases and 4 bases, with 9 bases remaining between them. Germline V gene data show CDR1 as SGDLS and CDR2 as YYNGEE. The CDR3 is 13 residues long. Full variable domain (remainder filled in from reference TRBV9 and TRBJ1-2): DSGVTQTPKHLITATGQRVTLRCSPRSGDLSVYWYQQSLDQGLQFLIQYYNGEERAKGNILERFSAQQFPDLHSELNLSSLELGDSALYFCASSVPGSYGYTFGSGTRLTVV.

The chain uses TRBV7-3 and TRBJ2-7; D may be TRBD2 (5 bases). The germline gives CDR1 SGHTA, CDR2 FQGTGA. CDR3 size: 12 residues. V gave up 5 bases and J gave up 7 bases, with 12 bases separating them. The CDR3 bases are TGTGCCAGCAGCGCCCCACGGGGAGAGCAGTACTTC. Translating gives CASSAPRGEQYF. The whole variable domain, filled in from reference TRBV7-3 and TRBJ2-7, reads GAGVSQTPSNKVTEKGKYVELRCDPISGHTALYWYRQSLGQGPEFLIYFQGTGAADDSGLPNDRFFAVRPEGSVSTLKIQRTERGDSAVYLCASSAPRGEQYFGPGTRLTVT.

A single count supports this clonotype. The genes are TRBV20-1 and TRBJ1-1; no firm D call. CDR3 length equals 11 residues. Trimming took 7 bases from V and 0 from J, leaving 6 bases between them. CDR1 is DFQATT and CDR2 is SNEGSKA in the germline V gene (reference sequence). The CDR3 reads CSVALNTEAFF. The CDR3 DNA follows: TGCAGTGTGGCGCTGAACACTGAAGCTTTCTTT.

J is TRBJ1-4 and V is TRBV24-1; D remains unclear. Trimming took 4 bases from V and 8 from J, leaving 19 bases between them. Germline V CDR1 and CDR2: KGHDR, SFDVKD. The CDR3 loop spans 16 amino acids. The CDR3 DNA reads as TGTGCCACCAGTGACCCTCGAGGTCAAGAAGGCGAAAAACTGTTTTTT. Amino acids: CATSDPRGQEGEKLFF.

This chain links TRBV19 with TRBJ2-1; possibly TRBD2 for D (6 bases). The CDR3 runs 15 residues. Trimming cost V 1 base and J 4 bases, with 11 bases left between them. CDR1 and CDR2 (germline): LNHDA, SQIVND (reference sequence). In nucleotides, the CDR3 is TGTGCCAGTAGTATAGGGGGGGTGTTGTACAATGAGCAGTTCTTC. Protein product: CASSIGGVLYNEQFF.

The gene calls are TRBV20-1 and TRBJ2-2; TRBD2 matches at 8 bases. With V trimmed by 0 bases and J by 8 bases, 14 bases remained unmatched. Germline CDR1 DFQATT, CDR2 SNEGSKA (reference sequence). This CDR3 spans 17 amino acids. The CDR3 spells CSARDAIEAGGAGELFF. CDR3 nucleotides: TGCAGTGCTAGAGATGCCATAGAGGCGGGGGGAGCAGGGGAGCTGTTTTTT.

Regarding this clonotype: This CDR3 fails to terminate in the conserved phenylalanine or tryptophan, so it likely reflects a read error. Because the CDR3's place on the DNA is in doubt, the DNA is left out and the CDR3 is given as listed by TCRdb. The V and J genes are TRBV19 and TRBJ1-2; TRBD1, the table's D call, lacks a check against the DNA. Germline V gives CDR1 LNHDA, CDR2 SQIVND (reference sequence). 11 amino acids form the CDR3, both terminal residues included. CDR3 loop: CASSIAGGGSY.

This clonotype was counted a few times. The chain links TRBV19 to TRBJ1-5, with TRBD1 as a possible D gene (5 bases). V was cut by 6 bases and J by 5 bases, with 14 bases left in between. The CDR3 covers 14 residues. CDR1 is LNHDA and CDR2 is SQIVND in the germline V gene (reference sequence). CDR3 protein: CASRWEGTHQPQHF. The DNA for the CDR3 is TGTGCCAGTAGATGGGAGGGGACTCATCAGCCCCAGCATTTT.

About this clonotype itself: A junction end diverges from the germline sequence, so it may reflect a read error. V usage is TRBV7-2 and J usage is TRBJ2-7; weak D call: TRBD1 (6 bases). This CDR3 contains 13 residues. Germline loops: CDR1 SGHTA, CDR2 FQGNSA. CDR3 coding DNA: TGCGCCAGCAGCTCTACAGGGACCTACGAGCAGTACTTC. This encodes CASSSTGTYEQYF. Complete variable domain (other parts from reference TRBV7-2 and TRBJ2-7): GAGVSQSPSNKVTEKGKDVELRCDPISGHTALYWYRQSLGQGLEFLIYFQGNSAPDKSGLPSDRFSAERTGGSVSTLTIQRTQQEDSAVYLCASSSTGTYEQYFGPGTRLTVT.

This clonotype was seen a few times. The V gene is TRBV19, the J gene TRBJ1-1; the D gene is possibly TRBD1 (5 bases). Trimming removed 5 bases at V and 1 base at J, with 11 bases between. Germline lookup yields CDR1 LNHDA and CDR2 SQIVND (reference sequence). The CDR3 consists of 14 residues. The CDR3 protein is CASSPDSPNTEAFF. CDR3 in DNA: TGTGCCAGTAGTCCCGACAGCCCGAACACTGAAGCTTTCTTT.

As to this clonotype: At one end the junction does not follow the germline gene, possibly because of a read error. The chain recombines TRBV24-1 with TRBJ2-7, with 7 bases identical to TRBD2. The germline CDR1 and CDR2 sequences are KGHDR and SFDVKD. The CDR3 contains 14 residues. DNA for the CDR3: TGTGCCACCAGTGATTCCTCGGGACTATACGAGCGGTACTTC. It yields the protein CATSDSSGLYERYF.